These 32 T cell receptor beta chains were sequenced from one sample in a study of T cells in Graves' hyperthyroidism and ophthalmopathy. Researchers took RNA transcripts and amplified the TCR beta CDR3 regions from them. The HTBI primer set drove a first-round RT-PCR of the TCR CDR3. A single record per CDR3 protein comes from TCRdb applying MiXCR to the multiplex PCR reads. The table includes 550,000 to 850,000 distinct CDR3 sequences, over 15% detected once. The sample was blood. These receptors were taken from a woman aged 50 to 60 with Graves' hyperthyroidism that later progressed to Graves' ophthalmopathy.

This clonotype turned up a few times. This chain connects TRBV12-3 or TRBV12-4 to TRBJ1-3; D gene ambiguous. V was pared by 6 bases and J by 4 bases, with 13 bases between. This CDR3 has 14 residues. CDR3 sequence: CASRDGVSGNTIYF. CDR3 in DNA: TGTGCCAGCAGAGACGGGGTCTCCGGAAACACCATATATTTT.

The J gene is TRBJ2-7, the V gene TRBV7-9; no definite D call. V was clipped by 5 bases and J by 4 bases, with 18 bases between them. The CDR3 consists of 15 residues. CDR1 is SEHNR, CDR2 FQNEAQ, per germline (reference sequence). In DNA, the CDR3 is TGTGCCAGCAGCCCTAAAAGGCGGCTAGGGTACGAGCAGTACTTC. This gives the protein CASSPKRRLGYEQYF.

The chain employs TRBV7-9 and TRBJ2-5; 12 bases map to TRBD1. V dropped 5 bases and J dropped 5; count of bases not matched to a gene: 6. The germline V gene encodes CDR1 SEHNR and CDR2 FQNEAQ (reference sequence). The CDR3 consists of 15 residues. As DNA, the CDR3 is TGTGCCAGCAGCGCCGGGACAGGGGGCTGGGAGACCCAGTACTTC. The encoded protein is CASSAGTGGWETQYF. Looking up the rest from reference TRBV7-9 and TRBJ2-5 gives the full variable domain: DTGVSQNPRHKITKRGQNVTFRCDPISEHNRLYWYRQTLGQGPEFLTYFQNEAQLEKSRLLSDRFSAERPKGSFSTLEIQRTEQGDSAMYLCASSAGTGGWETQYFGPGTRLLVL.

About this clonotype: A much larger clone differs by one base, so this may be a read error. J is TRBJ1-3 and V is TRBV3-1, with D hard to call. There are 14 residues in the CDR3. Trimming removed 3 bases at V and 2 bases at J, with 8 bases between. Germline V gene data show CDR1 as LGHDT and CDR2 as YNNKEL (reference sequence). The CDR3 region is CASSQFSPGNTIYF. The CDR3 DNA reads TGTGCCAGCAGCCAGTTTAGTCCTGGAAACACCATATATTTT.

This clonotype came up many times. The chain joins TRBV5-1 to TRBJ2-7; D is possibly TRBD1 or TRBD2 (5 bases each). Per germline, CDR1 SGHRS and CDR2 YFSETQ. Deletions cut 4 bases from V and 3 bases from J, with 17 bases between. The CDR3 is 15 amino acids. The CDR3 reads CASSPPGRMIYEQYF. Here the CDR3 DNA reads TGCGCCAGCAGCCCGCCGGGACGGATGATCTACGAGCAGTACTTC.

This clonotype was seen more than once but under ten times. J is TRBJ2-2 and V is TRBV6-1, with TRBD1 matching 7 bases. Unmatched junction bases numbered 4, after V lost 7 bases and J lost 5 bases. Germline assignment: CDR1 MNHNS and CDR2 SASEGT. The CDR3 has 13 residues. As DNA, the CDR3 is TGTGCCAGCAAACAGGGGCCGACCGGGGAGCTGTTTTTT. Its protein product is CASKQGPTGELFF.

This clonotype was seen only once. The V and J genes are TRBV29-1 and TRBJ1-4; D unresolved. Germline V gene data show CDR1 as SQVTM and CDR2 as ANQGSEA. The CDR3 is made up of 12 amino acids. V shed 4 bases and J shed 5 bases, with 8 bases lying between them. The CDR3: CSVVTENEKLFF. The CDR3, as DNA: TGCAGCGTTGTCACAGAGAATGAAAAACTGTTTTTT.

This clonotype has at least ten counts. The chain joins TRBV11-2 to TRBJ2-1; D unresolved. This CDR3 is built from 14 residues. Per germline, CDR1 SGHAT and CDR2 FQNNGV. V gave up 0 bases and J gave up 1 base, with 4 bases separating them. CDR3 coding DNA: TGTGCCAGCAGCTTAGATTTTTCCTACAATGAGCAGTTCTTC. This codes for CASSLDFSYNEQFF.

The chain has TRBV12-3 or TRBV12-4 and TRBJ2-5, with 8 bases identical to TRBD2. The junction had 7 bases not matched to a gene; V was cut back by 3 bases and J by 4 bases. This CDR3 comprises 15 residues. The CDR3 region is CASSFSGGIGETQYF. In DNA form, the CDR3 reads TGTGCCAGCAGTTTCAGCGGGGGAATAGGAGAGACCCAGTACTTC.

The rearrangement uses TRBV5-1 and TRBJ2-5; D gene uncertain. Germline V gene sequence: CDR1 SGHRS, CDR2 YFSETQ. V was clipped by 3 bases and J by 5 bases, with 11 bases between them. This CDR3 is built from 13 residues. CDR3 DNA sequence: TGCGCCAGCAGCTGGAGAGACGGGGAGACCCAGTACTTC. Translated, it gives CASSWRDGETQYF.

In its sample, this clonotype was seen many times. The chain carries TRBV27 and TRBJ1-1; D is ambiguous. From germline, CDR1 is MNHEY and CDR2 SMNVEV (reference sequence). There are 15 residues in the CDR3. With 3 bases removed from V and 1 base from J, the gap between germline ends came to 12 bases. CDR3 amino acids: CASSFPAGWNTEAFF. Here the CDR3 DNA reads TGTGCCAGCAGTTTCCCAGCGGGGTGGAACACTGAAGCTTTCTTT.

This chain joins TRBV6-1 and TRBJ1-1, with D possibly being TRBD1 (5 bases). With 6 bases removed from V and 4 bases from J, the gap between germline ends came to 12 bases. CDR1 and CDR2 (germline): MNHNS, SASEGT. The CDR3 sequence is 13 residues long. The CDR3 DNA reads TGTGCCAGCAGGGGACGTGTGGGCACTGAAGCTTTCTTT. Amino acid sequence: CASRGRVGTEAFF.

The table lists this clonotype with a few counts. J is TRBJ2-3 and V is TRBV12-3 or TRBV12-4; unclear D gene. Deletions cut 3 bases from V and 2 bases from J, with 18 bases between. There are 17 residues in the CDR3. This chain's CDR3 is CASSFRRQAVFTDTQYF. The CDR3 DNA reads as TGTGCCAGCAGTTTCCGCCGGCAAGCAGTCTTCACAGATACGCAGTATTTT.

V usage is TRBV9 and J usage is TRBJ2-2; the match to TRBD1 covers 7 bases. With 4 bases clipped from V and 2 bases from J, the junction kept 8 bases outside the gene matches. The CDR3 has 16 amino acids. Germline values: CDR1 SGDLS, CDR2 YYNGEE. CDR3 residues: CASSFGTETNTGELFF. The CDR3 nucleotides read TGTGCCAGCAGCTTCGGGACAGAGACTAACACCGGGGAGCTGTTTTTT.

The genes are TRBV5-4 and TRBJ1-2, with a weak D call TRBD1 (6 bases). The CDR3 contains 13 residues. V was trimmed by 1 base and J by 8 bases, leaving 12 bases between them. Germline V CDR1 and CDR2: SGHNT, YYREEE (reference sequence). DNA for the CDR3: TGTGCCAGCAGCTTGATACAGGGTGAAGGCTACACCTTC. Protein: CASSLIQGEGYTF.

The chain employs TRBV4-1 and TRBJ1-5; D not certain. Germline-derived CDR1 and CDR2 are MGHRA and YSYEKL. This CDR3 has 17 residues. V dropped 0 bases and J dropped 0 bases, with 12 bases sitting between them. This chain's CDR3 is CASSQEVRDYSNQPQHF. CDR3 DNA sequence: TGCGCCAGCAGCCAAGAAGTACGGGATTATAGCAATCAGCCCCAGCATTTT.

The chain recombines TRBV5-1 with TRBJ2-3, with D possibly TRBD1 on 5 matching bases. The CDR3 is made up of 17 amino acids. V lost 0 bases and J lost 2, with 16 bases in between. CDR1 is SGHRS, CDR2 YFSETQ, per germline. CDR3 loop: CASSLGIRAKDTDTQYF. For the CDR3, the DNA is TGCGCCAGCAGCTTGGGTATCAGGGCGAAAGACACAGATACGCAGTATTTT.

Comment on this clonotype: This sequence may be a read error, since a much larger clone differs from it by one base. V is TRBV12-3 or TRBV12-4 and J is TRBJ1-1; 10 bases align to TRBD1. V trimming: 6 bases; J trimming: 7 bases; junction bases outside the gene matches: 8. This CDR3 is 14 amino acids long. The CDR3 DNA sequence: TGTGCCAGCAGCCACGGGACAGGGGATTTTGAAGCTTTCTTT. Translating gives CASSHGTGDFEAFF.

This clonotype was found a few times. V usage is TRBV20-1 and J usage is TRBJ1-2; 7 bases match TRBD1. Germline V CDR1 and CDR2: DFQATT, SNEGSKA (reference sequence). The CDR3 loop spans 19 amino acids. The V and J ends lost 3 bases and 4 bases, in that order; junction bases with no gene match: 23. The CDR3 nucleotides read TGCAGTGCTAGTTCCAGGGGGGACCTCTCGTCCGAGCGCGCCTATGGCTACACCTTC. It codes for CSASSRGDLSSERAYGYTF.

This clonotype appeared many times. V and J are TRBV7-2 and TRBJ2-3; possibly TRBD1 for D (5 bases). V shed 1 base and J shed 3 bases, with 11 bases lying between them. Germline CDR1 reads SGHTA; CDR2 reads FQGNSA. The CDR3 runs to 15 residues. The CDR3 DNA sequence: TGTGCCAGCAGCTTAGACTTCTCAGGGACAGATACGCAGTATTTT. This gives the protein CASSLDFSGTDTQYF.

This clonotype was observed at least ten times. The chain uses TRBV3-1 and TRBJ2-7; D remains ambiguous. The CDR3 has 14 amino acids. CDR1 and CDR2 from the germline V gene are LGHDT and YNNKEL (reference sequence). Trimming took 5 bases from V and 0 from J, leaving 11 bases between them. Here the CDR3 DNA reads TGTGCCAGCAGCTCGGACGGCACCTCCTACGAGCAGTACTTC. It encodes CASSSDGTSYEQYF.

This clonotype was seen a few times. J is TRBJ2-3 and V is TRBV4-1, with 8 bases lining up with TRBD1. The V gene's germline CDR1 is MGHRA and CDR2 YSYEKL. CDR3 length equals 17 residues. V trimming: 4 bases; J trimming: 5 bases; junction bases outside the gene matches: 14. CDR3 sequence: CASSPQGGPGFVDTQYF. The CDR3 nucleotides read TGCGCCAGCAGCCCACAGGGGGGCCCCGGTTTTGTAGATACGCAGTATTTT.

This clonotype was counted ten times or more. The V gene is TRBV3-1, the J gene TRBJ1-5, with D uncertain. Trimming shortened V by 2 bases and J by 4 bases, and 15 bases separated the two germline ends. This CDR3 has 16 residues. CDR1 is LGHDT, CDR2 YNNKEL, per germline (reference sequence). CDR3 region: CASSQSVTGTNQPQHF. DNA of the CDR3: TGTGCCAGCAGCCAATCGGTTACGGGAACTAATCAGCCCCAGCATTTT.

The rearrangement uses TRBV5-1 and TRBJ2-2; D is unresolved. This CDR3 comprises 15 residues. Trimming took off 0 bases at V and 3 bases at J, with 9 bases between the two ends. Germline CDR1 SGHRS, CDR2 YFSETQ. The CDR3 nucleotides read TGCGCCAGCAGCTTGGTTTCTCTGGACACCGGGGAGCTGTTTTTT. It yields the protein CASSLVSLDTGELFF.

This rearrangement joins TRBV9 to TRBJ2-2; 10 bases agree with TRBD1. The J segment lost 9 bases and the V segment lost 0 bases, leaving 11 bases of the junction unmatched. The CDR3 contains 17 residues. CDR1 and CDR2 (germline): SGDLS, YYNGEE. This CDR3 is CASSVEGTGVQSRELFF. CDR3 nucleotide sequence: TGTGCCAGCAGCGTAGAGGGGACAGGGGTCCAGTCCCGGGAGCTGTTTTTT.

This clonotype was counted ten times or more. This chain joins TRBV30 and TRBJ1-5, with D perhaps TRBD1 (5 bases). Germline CDR1 is GTSNPN and CDR2 is SVGIG (reference sequence). CDR3 length: 13 amino acids. V lost 4 bases and J 6 bases, leaving 13 bases between the germline ends. The CDR3 coding sequence is TGTGCCTGGACCGGTGGGGGTGGTCAGCCCCAGCATTTT. Protein product: CAWTGGGGQPQHF.

The table lists this clonotype with many counts. V gene TRBV18 combines with J gene TRBJ2-2, with D hard to call. Germline CDR1 KGHSH, CDR2 LQKENI. V lost 6 bases, J lost 4 bases, and 9 bases lay in between. The CDR3 is 13 amino acids. The CDR3 here is CASSGVVTGELFF. DNA for the CDR3: TGTGCCAGCTCCGGAGTCGTCACCGGGGAGCTGTTTTTT.

CDR3 in amino acids: CSARWQGNPSPLHF. CDR3 DNA sequence: TGCAGTGCTAGATGGCAGGGGAACCCTTCACCCCTCCACTTT. The chain links TRBV20-1 to TRBJ1-6; D possibly corresponds to TRBD1 (6 bases). Germline V gene lookup returns CDR1 DFQATT and CDR2 SNEGSKA (reference sequence). V lost 2 bases and J lost 9, with 14 bases in between. This CDR3 contains 14 residues.

This clonotype was recorded at least ten times. This chain connects TRBV2 to TRBJ1-5; TRBD1 matches at 7 bases. Trimming cost V 7 bases and J 5 bases; bases outside gene matches: 11. This CDR3 is built from 15 residues. CDR1 SNHLY and CDR2 FYNNEI come from the germline V gene. CDR3 protein: CASTETAGGYQPQHF. Here the CDR3 DNA reads TGTGCCAGCACCGAAACGGCAGGGGGTTATCAGCCCCAGCATTTT.

This clonotype was counted between two and nine times. The V call is TRBV20-1, the J call TRBJ2-7, with D perhaps TRBD1 (6 bases). The germline V and J ends were trimmed by 1 base and 5 bases, with 12 bases remaining between them. The CDR3 extends over 13 amino acids. From germline, CDR1 is DFQATT and CDR2 SNEGSKA (reference sequence). CDR3 in DNA: TGCAGTGCTAGAGGGGGGCACAGAGACGAGCAGTACTTC. Translation: CSARGGHRDEQYF.

This clonotype was recorded at least ten times. The CDR3 DNA reads as TGTGCCAGCAGTGGGGACAGAGGGGAACAAGAGACCCAGTACTTC. As protein: CASSGDRGEQETQYF. V is TRBV2 and J is TRBJ2-5; TRBD1 aligns across 7 bases. CDR1 and CDR2 from the germline V gene are SNHLY and FYNNEI. The junction had 7 bases not matched to a gene; V was cut back by 4 bases and J by 2 bases. The CDR3 is 15 residues long. The whole variable domain, remainder taken from reference TRBV2 and TRBJ2-5, is EPEVTQTPSHQVTQMGQEVILRCVPISNHLYFYWYRQILGQKVEFLVSFYNNEISEKSEIFDDQFSVERPDGSNFTLKIRSTKLEDSAMYFCASSGDRGEQETQYFGPGTRLLVL.

Remarks on this clonotype: A read error may explain this, as a much larger clone is one base away. The chain uses TRBV5-1 and TRBJ1-1; D gene uncertain. The CDR3 sequence is 15 residues long. V lost 6 bases, J lost 2 bases, and 17 bases lay in between. CDR1 is SGHRS and CDR2 is YFSETQ in the germline V gene. CDR3 region: CASNQNTVRNTEAFF. The CDR3 nucleotides read TGCGCCAGCAACCAAAATACAGTGCGAAACACTGAAGCTTTCTTT.